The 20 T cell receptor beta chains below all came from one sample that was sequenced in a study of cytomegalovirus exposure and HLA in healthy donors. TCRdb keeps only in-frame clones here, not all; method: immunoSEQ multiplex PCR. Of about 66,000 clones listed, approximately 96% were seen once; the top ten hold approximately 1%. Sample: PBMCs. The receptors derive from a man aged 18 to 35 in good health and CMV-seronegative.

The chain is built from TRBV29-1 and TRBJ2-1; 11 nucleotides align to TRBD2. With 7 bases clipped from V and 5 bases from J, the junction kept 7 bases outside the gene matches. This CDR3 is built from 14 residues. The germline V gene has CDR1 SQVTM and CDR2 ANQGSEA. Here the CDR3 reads CSAPGLAEHNEQFF. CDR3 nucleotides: TGCAGCGCCCCGGGACTAGCGGAGCACAATGAGCAGTTCTTC.

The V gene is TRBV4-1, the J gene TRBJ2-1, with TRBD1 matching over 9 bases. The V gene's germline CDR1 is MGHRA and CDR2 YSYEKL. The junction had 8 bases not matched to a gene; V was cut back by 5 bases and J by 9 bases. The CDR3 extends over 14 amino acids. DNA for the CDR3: TGCGCCAGCAGCGACAGGGGGGCAGCTGGTGAGCAGTTCTTC. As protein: CASSDRGAAGEQFF.

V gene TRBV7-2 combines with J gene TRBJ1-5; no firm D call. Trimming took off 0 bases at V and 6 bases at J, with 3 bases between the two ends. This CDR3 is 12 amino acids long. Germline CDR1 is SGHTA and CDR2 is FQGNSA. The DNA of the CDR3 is TGTGCCAGCAGCTTAGCCGGTCAGCCCCAGCATTTT. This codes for CASSLAGQPQHF.

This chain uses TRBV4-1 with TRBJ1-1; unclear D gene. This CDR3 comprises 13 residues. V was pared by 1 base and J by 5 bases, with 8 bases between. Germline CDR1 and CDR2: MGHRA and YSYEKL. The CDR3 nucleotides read TGCGCCAGCAGCCAAGGGGCTGGGACTGAAGCTTTCTTT. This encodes CASSQGAGTEAFF.

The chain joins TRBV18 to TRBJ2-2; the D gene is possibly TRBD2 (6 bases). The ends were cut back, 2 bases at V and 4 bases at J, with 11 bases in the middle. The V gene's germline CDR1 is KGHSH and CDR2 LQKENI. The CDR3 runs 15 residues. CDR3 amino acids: CASSPVSGVTGELFF. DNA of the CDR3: TGTGCCAGCTCACCAGTTAGCGGAGTCACCGGGGAGCTGTTTTTT.

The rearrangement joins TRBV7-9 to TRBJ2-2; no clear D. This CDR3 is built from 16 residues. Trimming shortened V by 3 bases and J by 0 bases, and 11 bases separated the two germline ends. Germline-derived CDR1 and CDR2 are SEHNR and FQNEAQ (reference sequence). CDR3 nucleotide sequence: TGTGCCAGCAGCTTGTTCGCCACTACGAACACCGGGGAGCTGTTTTTT. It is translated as CASSLFATTNTGELFF.

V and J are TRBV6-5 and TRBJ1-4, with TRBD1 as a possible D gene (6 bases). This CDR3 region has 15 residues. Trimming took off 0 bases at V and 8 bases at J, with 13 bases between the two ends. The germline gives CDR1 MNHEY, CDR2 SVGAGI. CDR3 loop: CASSYSGHQGEKLFF. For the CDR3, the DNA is TGTGCCAGCAGTTACTCAGGACACCAGGGGGAAAAACTGTTTTTT.

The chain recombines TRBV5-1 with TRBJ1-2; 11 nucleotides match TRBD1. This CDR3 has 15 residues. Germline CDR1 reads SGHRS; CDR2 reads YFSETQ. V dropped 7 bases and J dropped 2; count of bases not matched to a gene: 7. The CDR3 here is CASRTGGLGNYGYTF. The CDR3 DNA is TGCGCCAGCCGGACAGGGGGCCTGGGAAACTATGGCTACACCTTC.

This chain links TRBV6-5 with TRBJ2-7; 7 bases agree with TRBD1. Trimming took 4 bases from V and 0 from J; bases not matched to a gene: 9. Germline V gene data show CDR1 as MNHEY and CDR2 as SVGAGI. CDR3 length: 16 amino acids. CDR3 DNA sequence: TGTGCCAGCAGTTCTCGGACAGGCGATAGCTCCTACGAGCAGTACTTC. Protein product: CASSSRTGDSSYEQYF.

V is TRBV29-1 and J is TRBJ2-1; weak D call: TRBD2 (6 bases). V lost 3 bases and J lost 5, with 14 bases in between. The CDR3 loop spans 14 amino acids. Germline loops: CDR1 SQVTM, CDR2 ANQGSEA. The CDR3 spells CSVDRLATNNEQFF. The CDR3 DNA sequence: TGCAGCGTTGATCGGCTAGCGACAAACAATGAGCAGTTCTTC.

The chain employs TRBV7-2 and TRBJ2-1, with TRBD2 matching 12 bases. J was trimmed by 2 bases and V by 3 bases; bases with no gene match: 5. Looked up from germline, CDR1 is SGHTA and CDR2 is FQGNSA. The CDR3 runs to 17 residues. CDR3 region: CASSFGASGRAYNEQFF. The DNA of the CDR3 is TGTGCCAGCAGCTTTGGGGCTAGCGGGAGGGCCTACAATGAGCAGTTCTTC.

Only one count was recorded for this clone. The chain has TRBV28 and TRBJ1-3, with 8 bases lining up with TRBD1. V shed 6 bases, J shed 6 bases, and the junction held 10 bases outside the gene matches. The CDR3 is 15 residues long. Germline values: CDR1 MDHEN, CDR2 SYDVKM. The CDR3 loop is CASSQGQVKVNTIYF. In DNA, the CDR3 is TGTGCCAGCAGCCAGGGACAGGTCAAAGTAAACACCATATATTTT.

The CDR3 nucleotides are TGTGCCAGCAGCCACACTAGTGATACGCAGTATTTT. It is translated as CASSHTSDTQYF. The chain recombines TRBV14 with TRBJ2-3; perhaps TRBD2 as D (5 bases). Germline CDR1 is SGHDN and CDR2 is FVKESK. The V gene lost 3 bases and the J gene lost 6 bases, with 7 bases spanning the gap. CDR3 length: 12 amino acids.

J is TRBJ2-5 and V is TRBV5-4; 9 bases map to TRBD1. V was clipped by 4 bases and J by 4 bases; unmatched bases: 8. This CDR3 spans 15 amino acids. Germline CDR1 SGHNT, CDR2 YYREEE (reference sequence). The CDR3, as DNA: TGTGCCAGCAGCGCGGGACAGGGTGGCGTAGAGACCCAGTACTTC. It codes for CASSAGQGGVETQYF.

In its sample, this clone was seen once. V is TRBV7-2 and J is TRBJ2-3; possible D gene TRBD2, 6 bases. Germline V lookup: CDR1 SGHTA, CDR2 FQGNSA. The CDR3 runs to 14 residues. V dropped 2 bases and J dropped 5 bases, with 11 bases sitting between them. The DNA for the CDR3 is TGTGCCAGCAGCTTACTAGCGTGGGGAGATACGCAGTATTTT. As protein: CASSLLAWGDTQYF. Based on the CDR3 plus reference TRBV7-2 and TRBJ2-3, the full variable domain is GAGVSQSPSNKVTEKGKDVELRCDPISGHTALYWYRQSLGQGLEFLIYFQGNSAPDKSGLPSDRFSAERTGGSVSTLTIQRTQQEDSAVYLCASSLLAWGDTQYFGPGTRLTVL.

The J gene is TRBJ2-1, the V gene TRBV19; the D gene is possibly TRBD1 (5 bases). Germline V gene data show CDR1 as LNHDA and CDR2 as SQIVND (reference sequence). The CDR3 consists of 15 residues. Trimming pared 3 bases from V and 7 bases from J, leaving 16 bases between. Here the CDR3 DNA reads TGTGCCAGTAGTATCTCATTGGGGCCAGGGAATGAGCAGTTCTTC. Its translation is CASSISLGPGNEQFF.

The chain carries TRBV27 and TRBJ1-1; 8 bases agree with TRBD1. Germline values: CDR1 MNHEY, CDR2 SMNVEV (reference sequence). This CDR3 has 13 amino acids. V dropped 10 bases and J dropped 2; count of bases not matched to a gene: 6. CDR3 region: CATGDRGNTEAFF. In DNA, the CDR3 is TGTGCCACAGGAGACAGGGGTAACACTGAAGCTTTCTTT.

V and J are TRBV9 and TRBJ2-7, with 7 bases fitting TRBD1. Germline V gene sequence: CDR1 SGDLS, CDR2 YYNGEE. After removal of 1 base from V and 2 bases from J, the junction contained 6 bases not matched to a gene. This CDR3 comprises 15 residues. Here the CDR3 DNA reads TGTGCCAGCAGCGTATCACAGGGGATCACCTACGAGCAGTACTTC. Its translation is CASSVSQGITYEQYF.

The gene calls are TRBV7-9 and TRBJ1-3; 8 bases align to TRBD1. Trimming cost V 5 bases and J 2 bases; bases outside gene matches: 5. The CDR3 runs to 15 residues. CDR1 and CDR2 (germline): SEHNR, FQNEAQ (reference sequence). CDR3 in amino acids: CASSPKTGAGNTIYF. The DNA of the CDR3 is TGTGCCAGCAGCCCGAAGACAGGGGCTGGAAACACCATATATTTT.

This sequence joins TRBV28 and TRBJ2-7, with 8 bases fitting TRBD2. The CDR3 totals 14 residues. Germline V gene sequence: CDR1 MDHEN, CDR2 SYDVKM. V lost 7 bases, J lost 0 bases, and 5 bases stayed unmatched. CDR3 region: CASTESGGSYEQYF. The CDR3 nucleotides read TGTGCCAGCACGGAAAGCGGGGGCTCCTACGAGCAGTACTTC.